This TCR beta chain was identified during a study of blood T cell repertoires in COVID-19. About the study: Both acute and convalescent COVID-19 samples were obtained from the United States, Italy and Spain. T cells, B-cell-depleted T cells, or PBMCs provided the cDNA or gDNA that served as material.

Produced via immunoSEQ multiplex PCR; TCRdb's table is partial and in-frame only. The sample records over 150,000 clones, over 80% being singletons. Trimming took 1 base from V and 8 from J; bases not matched to a gene: 8. This CDR3 contains 18 residues. The germline V gene encodes CDR1 SGHAT and CDR2 FQNNGV. Sequences were obtained from peripheral blood. The J gene is TRBJ2-1, the V gene TRBV11-2; 16 positions agree with TRBD2. The clonotype comes from an older woman with acute or convalescent COVID-19. The CDR3 coding sequence is TGTGCCAGCAGCTTAGCCCCCGGGACTAGCGGGGGGGCAGATGAGCAGTTCTTC. It encodes CASSLAPGTSGGADEQFF.